This T cell receptor beta chain was sequenced during a study of T cell repertoires in cytomegalovirus infection. As for the study in general: In public TCR beta signatures, there were indications of both CMV infection and matching HLA type.

Each CDR3 protein gets one entry after TCRdb re-called the reads with MiXCR. The sample shows under 90,000 distinct CDR3 sequences, under 25% of them seen only once. This clonotype was seen more than once but under ten times. Its antigen is unknown. Trimming took 1 base from V and 0 from J; bases not matched to a gene: 2. Germline lookup yields CDR1 MGHRA and CDR2 YSYEKL. The CDR3 totals 17 residues. Study-level findings and limits: Within the response measured ex vivo, HLA-C-restricted CMV-specific TCR beta clonotypes were dominant.

The source is a human donor in good health (CMV status not recorded). Some clones in this sample may be carry-over from other donors' samples. The chain uses TRBV4-1 and TRBJ2-3; 12 bases agree with TRBD2. Sequencing used PBMCs, sequenced either directly or after in vitro stimulation (not recorded which). The CDR3 is CASSQGTSGTSTDTQYF. In DNA form, the CDR3 reads TGCGCCAGCAGCCAAGGGACTAGCGGGACTAGCACAGATACGCAGTATTTT.